The 2 T cell receptor beta chains given below trace back to one sample, sequenced in a study of T cells in localized non-small cell lung cancer. Method: immunoSEQ multiplex PCR; TCRdb's copy keeps in-frame clones and lacks some. The sample includes around 5,000 clones, about 31% seen only once; the top ten take over 9%. Specimen: lung tumor tissue, collected before any cancer treatment. The source is a male donor at least 60 years old with stage III lung adenocarcinoma.

This clone turned up a few times. One end of the junction varies from germline; a read error may be responsible. J is TRBJ1-5 and V is TRBV6-8, with D unresolved. The CDR3 is 13 residues long. Germline CDR1 and CDR2: MNHGY and SAAAGT. The CDR3: CASSPDGNRPQHF. Written as DNA, the CDR3 is TGTGCCAGCAGCCCCGACGGTAATCGGCCCCAGCATTTT.

This clone was found a few times. The V and J genes are TRBV1 and TRBJ2-2; the table's TRBD1 call for D was not verified on the DNA. TRBV1 is assigned pseudogene status. The CDR3 is 15 amino acids. CDR3 DNA: TGCGCCAGCAGCCAACCTACAGGGGGCCCCGGGGAGCTGTTTTTT. Translating gives CASSQPTGGPGELFF.